The 4 T cell receptor beta chains given below trace back to one sample, sequenced in a study of CD8 T cells in Susac syndrome. Reverse transcription used roughly 0.45 to 1 ug RNA and random hexamers. TCRdb re-analysed the immunoSEQ multiplex PCR reads in MiXCR, keeping a single row per CDR3 protein. The sample consists of around 18,000 distinct CDR3 sequences, 90% to 95% of them appearing once. The specimen was CD8+ T cells from PBMCs. The receptors derive from a human donor in good health.

The chain is built from TRBV9 and TRBJ1-5; 7 bases agree with TRBD1. This CDR3 is built from 15 residues. Per the germline V gene, CDR1 is SGDLS and CDR2 is YYNGEE. V shed 0 bases, J shed 5 bases, and the junction held 5 bases outside the gene matches. The CDR3 nucleotides are TGTGCCAGCAGCGTAGAAGACAGGGTAGATCAGCCCCAGCATTTT. It is translated as CASSVEDRVDQPQHF.

The V gene is TRBV7-3, the J gene TRBJ2-2; D gene uncertain. Deletions cut 5 bases from V and 4 bases from J, with 8 bases between. Looked up from germline, CDR1 is SGHTA and CDR2 is FQGTGA. This CDR3 has 13 amino acids. The CDR3 nucleotides are TGTGCCAGCAGCACCTCTGGCACCGGGGAGCTGTTTTTT. Amino acid sequence: CASSTSGTGELFF.

J is TRBJ2-1 and V is TRBV15; TRBD2 agrees at 14 bases. Germline V gene data show CDR1 as LNHNV and CDR2 as YYDKDF (reference sequence). CDR3 length equals 16 residues. V gave up 1 base and J gave up 8 bases; unmatched junction bases: 4. DNA for the CDR3: TGTGCCACCAGCAGAGGCGGGACTAGCGGGAGAGATGAGCAGTTCTTC. Amino acid sequence: CATSRGGTSGRDEQFF.

In its sample, this clonotype was seen once. The CDR3 DNA sequence: TGTGCCAGCAGTAGCCGGGACGGATTCTACGAGCAGTACGTC. Protein: CASSSRDGFYEQYV. The chain joins TRBV2 to TRBJ2-7; D tentatively reads TRBD1 or TRBD2 (5 bases each). The CDR3 has 14 residues. V lost 5 bases to trimming and J lost 3 bases, with 14 bases between them. The germline V gene encodes CDR1 SNHLY and CDR2 FYNNEI.